The entry below gives a single TCR beta chain sequence along with its context. Its specificity is unknown. V was pared by 4 bases and J by 0 bases, with 16 bases between. CDR3 length: 16 residues. Germline values: CDR1 GTSNPN, CDR2 SVGIG (reference sequence). This entry belongs to a study of radiotherapy plus CTLA-4 blockade in lung cancer. Overall study results and limits: Increased serum interferon-beta after radiation also reportedly predicted response strongly. Researchers report tumor-derived TCR clones expanding in blood after radiotherapy plus ipilimumab.

Each patient with chemo-refractory metastatic non-small-cell lung cancer was treated with focal radiation plus CTLA-4 blockade using ipilimumab. The method was immunoSEQ multiplex PCR; TCRdb's version includes in-frame clones alone and lacks a portion of them. The sample yields fewer than 100,000 clones, more than 80% seen once. Sequencing was performed on peripheral blood, taken from a patient treated with radiotherapy plus ipilimumab. The receptor comes from a human donor with non-small cell lung cancer who had stable disease on radiotherapy plus ipilimumab. V and J are TRBV30 and TRBJ1-3; D unresolved. The CDR3 loop reads CAWTPVIGSSGNTIYF. In DNA, the CDR3 is TGTGCCTGGACTCCTGTTATTGGAAGCTCTGGAAACACCATATATTTT.